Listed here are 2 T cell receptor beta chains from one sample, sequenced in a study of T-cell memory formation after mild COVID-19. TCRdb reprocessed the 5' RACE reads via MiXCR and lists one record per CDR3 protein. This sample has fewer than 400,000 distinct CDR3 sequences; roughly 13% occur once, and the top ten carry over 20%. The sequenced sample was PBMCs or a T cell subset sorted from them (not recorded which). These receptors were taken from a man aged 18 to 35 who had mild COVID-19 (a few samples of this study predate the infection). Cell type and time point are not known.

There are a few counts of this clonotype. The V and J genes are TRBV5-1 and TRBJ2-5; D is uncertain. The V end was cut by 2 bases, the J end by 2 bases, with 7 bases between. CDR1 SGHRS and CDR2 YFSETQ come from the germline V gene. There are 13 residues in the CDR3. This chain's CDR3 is CASSFTRQETQYF. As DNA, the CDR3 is TGCGCCAGCAGCTTTACCAGGCAAGAGACCCAGTACTTC.

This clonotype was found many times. CDR3 nucleotide sequence: TGCGCCAGCAGCTGGGGTCGTGGGACAGCGGCTAAGGAGCAGTACTTC. This translates into CASSWGRGTAAKEQYF. The chain uses TRBV5-1 and TRBJ2-7, with TRBD1 matching 7 bases. CDR3 length: 16 residues. Losses at the gene ends were 3 bases for V and 7 bases for J; bases not matched to a gene: 16. Looked up from germline, CDR1 is SGHRS and CDR2 is YFSETQ.